One sample yielded the 17 T cell receptor beta chains listed below, sequenced in a study of CD8+ T cells in alopecia areata. Treatment indicated: oral pan-JAK inhibitor, 5-10 mg twice daily. cDNA prepared by RNA extraction and subsequent reverse transcription served as the template for sequencing. Clones were read by immunoSEQ multiplex PCR, and TCRdb kept only the in-frame ones, dropping some. The sample contains some 190,000 clones, 60% to 70% of which appear only once. The input for sequencing was CD4+ T cells sorted from blood, taken at week 4, from a patient treated with tofacitinib. These receptors all come from a human donor with alopecia areata.

The chain carries TRBV29-1 and TRBJ2-1; weak D call: TRBD1 (5 bases). The CDR3 is 13 amino acids. Trimming stripped 2 bases from V and 5 bases from J, with 10 bases between. CDR1 is SQVTM, CDR2 ANQGSEA, per germline. DNA of the CDR3: TGCAGCGTTGAACGAGACAGAAACAATGAGCAGTTCTTC. It translates to CSVERDRNNEQFF.

The chain couples TRBV30 to TRBJ2-2; tentatively, D is TRBD1 or TRBD2 (6 bases each). The length of the CDR3 is 15 residues. V was trimmed by 4 bases and J by 5 bases, leaving 17 bases between them. Germline assignment: CDR1 GTSNPN and CDR2 SVGIG (reference sequence). As DNA, the CDR3 is TGTGCCTGGAATGGGGGGCGGGTAGAAACCGGGGAGCTGTTTTTT. Amino acids: CAWNGGRVETGELFF.

The V and J genes are TRBV29-1 and TRBJ2-6, with D hard to call. Germline V gene lookup returns CDR1 SQVTM and CDR2 ANQGSEA. V dropped 2 bases and J dropped 4 bases, with 3 bases sitting between them. The CDR3 loop spans 12 amino acids. The CDR3 here is CSVEPGANVLTF. The CDR3 nucleotides are TGCAGCGTTGAACCCGGGGCCAACGTCCTGACTTTC.

This clone was seen a few times. The CDR3: CASSPIAGDADTQYF. The CDR3 nucleotides read TGTGCCAGCTCACCTATAGCGGGAGACGCGGATACGCAGTATTTT. This rearrangement joins TRBV18 to TRBJ2-3; 9 bases are shared with TRBD2. Germline-derived CDR1 and CDR2 are KGHSH and LQKENI. V lost 3 bases and J lost 6; bases outside the gene matches: 7. The length of the CDR3 is 15 residues.

This clone was counted between two and nine times. The chain couples TRBV5-1 to TRBJ2-1, with TRBD1 as a possible D gene (6 bases). V was clipped by 4 bases and J by 6 bases, with 11 bases between them. The CDR3 is 13 residues long. CDR1 SGHRS and CDR2 YFSETQ come from the germline V gene. CDR3 sequence reads: CASSRRGSNEQFF. The CDR3 coding sequence is TGCGCCAGCAGCCGAAGGGGGTCCAATGAGCAGTTCTTC.

J is TRBJ2-5 and V is TRBV2; D is unresolved. Germline V lookup: CDR1 SNHLY, CDR2 FYNNEI. The CDR3 has 13 residues. Trimming removed 2 bases from V and 4 bases from J, with 8 bases in between. The DNA for the CDR3 is TGTGCCAGCAGTGAATTATGGTCAGAGACCCAGTACTTC. It is translated as CASSELWSETQYF.

Only a few counts were recorded for this clone. The chain uses TRBV5-1 and TRBJ2-1, with TRBD2 as a possible D gene (5 bases). Looked up from germline, CDR1 is SGHRS and CDR2 is YFSETQ. This CDR3 contains 18 residues. Deletions cut 4 bases from V and 0 bases from J, with 20 bases between. The CDR3 coding sequence is TGCGCCAGCAGCGAGCGTGTTGGTGGAGGCAGCTCCTACAATGAGCAGTTCTTC. Residues: CASSERVGGGSSYNEQFF.

The V and J genes are TRBV6-5 and TRBJ2-2; D gene unclear. The CDR3 runs to 14 residues. Trimming removed 4 bases at V and 1 base at J, with 7 bases between. CDR1 and CDR2 (germline): MNHEY, SVGAGI. CDR3 DNA sequence: TGTGCCAGCAGTTTCGGACGGAACACCGGGGAGCTGTTTTTT. It codes for CASSFGRNTGELFF.

DNA of the CDR3: TGCGCCAGCAGCGTGCGTTGGGGGGTTGGGGACCGATCCTACGAGCAGTACTTC. Amino acid sequence: CASSVRWGVGDRSYEQYF. The rearrangement links TRBV4-3 to TRBJ2-7; D is possibly TRBD2 (6 bases). Trimming pared 5 bases from V and 1 base from J, leaving 24 bases between. There are 18 residues in the CDR3. Germline CDR1 LGHNA, CDR2 YSLEER.

This clone appeared a few times. V usage is TRBV15 and J usage is TRBJ2-2; 9 nucleotides line up with TRBD2. This CDR3 is built from 16 residues. Germline CDR1 and CDR2: LNHNV and YYDKDF (reference sequence). With V trimmed by 0 bases and J by 5 bases, 4 bases remained unmatched. CDR3 sequence: CATSRDRGLATGELFF. The DNA of the CDR3 is TGTGCCACCAGCAGAGATCGGGGACTAGCAACCGGGGAGCTGTTTTTT.

This clone was counted between two and nine times. The V call is TRBV6-5, the J call TRBJ1-2; possible D gene TRBD1, 6 bases. Germline V gene sequence: CDR1 MNHEY, CDR2 SVGAGI. The CDR3 is made up of 13 amino acids. With 2 bases removed from V and 8 bases from J, the gap between germline ends came to 12 bases. In nucleotides, the CDR3 is TGTGCCAGCAGTTACGACAAGGGGGGAGGCTACACCTTC. Its protein product is CASSYDKGGGYTF.

The chain couples TRBV30 to TRBJ1-4; TRBD1 is a possible D gene (6 bases). Trimming shortened V by 5 bases and J by 15 bases, and 16 bases separated the two germline ends. CDR1 is GTSNPN, CDR2 SVGIG, per germline (reference sequence). The CDR3 is 11 amino acids. The CDR3 sequence: CAWSDRRSVFF. DNA for the CDR3: TGTGCCTGGTCAGACAGGAGGTCGGTGTTTTTT.

This rearrangement joins TRBV27 to TRBJ2-2, with 7 bases lining up with TRBD1. CDR1 is MNHEY and CDR2 is SMNVEV in the germline V gene (reference sequence). V dropped 5 bases and J dropped 5; count of bases not matched to a gene: 8. The CDR3 runs to 15 residues. CDR3 sequence: CASSRGQMGTGELFF. CDR3 DNA: TGTGCCAGCAGTAGGGGACAGATGGGGACCGGGGAGCTGTTTTTT.

CDR3 DNA sequence: TGCGCCAGCAGCTCTAGTACCGGGACTAGCGGGAGCGAGACCCAGTACTTC. It specifies CASSSSTGTSGSETQYF. The V gene is TRBV5-1, the J gene TRBJ2-5; 14 bases agree with TRBD2. The germline CDR1 and CDR2 sequences are SGHRS and YFSETQ. The CDR3 is 17 residues long. V gave up 3 bases and J gave up 5 bases; unmatched junction bases: 9.

The chain couples TRBV14 to TRBJ1-2; D uncertain. Looked up from germline, CDR1 is SGHDN and CDR2 is FVKESK. Deletions cut 1 base from V and 5 bases from J, with 8 bases between. The CDR3 extends over 13 amino acids. The CDR3 here is CASSQGVFYGYTF. DNA for the CDR3: TGTGCCAGCAGCCAAGGAGTTTTTTATGGCTACACCTTC.

The chain is built from TRBV11-2 and TRBJ1-2; D is undetermined. The V gene lost 5 bases and the J gene lost 1 base, with 11 bases spanning the gap. The CDR3 loop spans 14 amino acids. In germline, CDR1 is SGHAT, CDR2 FQNNGV. The CDR3 region is CASSRAGFNYGYTF. The CDR3 bases are TGTGCCAGCAGCCGAGCGGGGTTTAACTATGGCTACACCTTC.

This clone was seen more than once but under ten times. V gene TRBV2 combines with J gene TRBJ1-5, with D unclear. Trimming left V 7 bases short and J 5 bases short, with 9 bases between. The germline V gene encodes CDR1 SNHLY and CDR2 FYNNEI. This CDR3 region has 12 residues. In DNA form, the CDR3 reads TGTGCCAGCAATAGTCCCGATCAGCCCCAGCATTTT. Translating it yields CASNSPDQPQHF.